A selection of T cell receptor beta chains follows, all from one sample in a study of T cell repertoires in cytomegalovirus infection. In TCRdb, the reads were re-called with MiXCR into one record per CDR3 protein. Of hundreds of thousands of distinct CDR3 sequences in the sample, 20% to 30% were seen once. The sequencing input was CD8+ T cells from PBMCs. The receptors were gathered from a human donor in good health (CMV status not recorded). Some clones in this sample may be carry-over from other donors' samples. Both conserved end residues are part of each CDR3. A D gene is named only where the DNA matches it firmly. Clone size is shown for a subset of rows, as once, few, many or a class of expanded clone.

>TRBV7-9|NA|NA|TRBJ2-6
TGTGCCAGCAGCTTAGACGCGGGCTCTGGGGCCAACGTCCTGACTTTC
CASSLDAGSGANVLTF
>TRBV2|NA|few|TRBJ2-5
TGTGCCAGCAGTGAAGCCCCCAGCTCGGGGGCGAAGAGCAAAGAGACCCAGTACTTC
CASSEAPSSGAKSKETQYF
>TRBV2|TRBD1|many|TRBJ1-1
TGTGCCAGTAGTGAGGACAGGATGAACACTGAAGCTTTCTTT
CASSEDRMNTEAFF
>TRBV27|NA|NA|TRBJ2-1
TGTGCCAGCAGTTTATGGGGCCAAGATTACAATGAGCAGTTCTTC
CASSLWGQDYNEQFF
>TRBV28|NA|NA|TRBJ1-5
TGTGCCTACAGCAGGGGAGGGAGCAATCAGCCCCAGCATTTT
CAYSRGGSNQPQHF
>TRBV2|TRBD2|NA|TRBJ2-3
TGTGCCAGCACCACCGGACTAGCCCCTAGCACAGATACGCAGTATTTT
CASTTGLAPSTDTQYF
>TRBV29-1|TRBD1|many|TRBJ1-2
TGCAGCGCTCAAGGACAGGCTCGTCCATATGGCTACACCTTC
CSAQGQARPYGYTF
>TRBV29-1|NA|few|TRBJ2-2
TGCAGCGTTGTCCTAGACGGGACCGGGGAGCTGTTTTTT
CSVVLDGTGELFF
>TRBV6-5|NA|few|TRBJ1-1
TGTGCCAGCAGTTACCGGGGGCAGGTTGAAGCTTTCTTT
CASSYRGQVEAFF
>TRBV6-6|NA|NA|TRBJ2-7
TGTGCCAGCAGTTATAGCAAGGACTATTCCTACGAGCAGTACTTC
CASSYSKDYSYEQYF
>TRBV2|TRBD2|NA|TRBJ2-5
TGTGCCAGCGGACCGAGTCTAGCGGGGTTCCTCGAAGAGACCCAGTACTTC
CASGPSLAGFLEETQYF
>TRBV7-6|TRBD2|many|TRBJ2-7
TGTGCCAGCAGCTTAACTACGACTAGCGGGGGAAGGTACGAGCAGTACTTC
CASSLTTTSGGRYEQYF
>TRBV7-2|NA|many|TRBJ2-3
TGTGCCAGCAGCTTAAATTCGCCCCAGAGCACAGATACGCAGTATTTT
CASSLNSPQSTDTQYF
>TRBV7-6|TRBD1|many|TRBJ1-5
TGTGCCAGCAGCGAGACAGGGGACAATCAGCCCCAGCATTTT
CASSETGDNQPQHF
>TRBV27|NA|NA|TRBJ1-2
TGTGCCAGCACCCCCGGGGTTAACTATGGCTACACCTTC
CASTPGVNYGYTF
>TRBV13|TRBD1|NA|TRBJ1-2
TGTGCCAGCAGCCAATCCGTTCGGGACAGGGAAGTACAGGGCTACACCTTC
CASSQSVRDREVQGYTF
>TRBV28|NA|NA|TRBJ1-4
TGTGCCAGCAGTTTAGTCTTAGGGTACTACGAAAAACTGTTTTTT
CASSLVLGYYEKLFF
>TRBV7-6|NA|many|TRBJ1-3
TGTGCCAGCAGCTTAGCCGTCTGGAATATTGGAAACACCATATATTTT
CASSLAVWNIGNTIYF
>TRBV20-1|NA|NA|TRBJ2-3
TGCAGTGTTCGGACGGTGAGGTCGGATACGCAGTATTTT
CSVRTVRSDTQYF
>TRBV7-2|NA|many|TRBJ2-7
TGTGCCAGCAGCGACTCCTACGAGCAGTACTTC
CASSDSYEQYF
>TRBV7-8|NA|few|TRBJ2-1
TGTGCCAGCAGCATTAGGGCAGCGGGGGACAGGGATGAGCAGTTCTTC
CASSIRAAGDRDEQFF
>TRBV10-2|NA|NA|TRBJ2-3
TGCGCCAGCAGTCCACAGGGTCAAGATACGCAGTATTTT
CASSPQGQDTQYF
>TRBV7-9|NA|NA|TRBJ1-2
TGTGCCAGCAGCATTAACTATGGCTACACCTTC
CASSINYGYTF
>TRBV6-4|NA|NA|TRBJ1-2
TGTGCCAGCAGTGACTCGATTCCAGGGTATACTCCCAGGTCTAACTATGGCTACACCTTC
CASSDSIPGYTPRSNYGYTF
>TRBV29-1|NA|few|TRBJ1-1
TGCAGCGTTGAACCTCCCGGGGTAACGGCCGGAGCTTTCTTT
CSVEPPGVTAGAFF
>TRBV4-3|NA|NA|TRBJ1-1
TGCGCCAGCAGCCAAGCCCTTGGGGCAGGGCTCCTGAACACTGAAGCTTTCTTT
CASSQALGAGLLNTEAFF
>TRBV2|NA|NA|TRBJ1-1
TGTGCCAGCCCTGGACTACTGAACACTGAAGCTTTCTTT
CASPGLLNTEAFF
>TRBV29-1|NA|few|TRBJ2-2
TGCAGCGTTGGGGGAGAGACCGGGGAGCTGTTTTTT
CSVGGETGELFF
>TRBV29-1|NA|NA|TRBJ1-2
TGCAGCGTTGATGGGGCCTCCTATGGCTACACCTTC
CSVDGASYGYTF
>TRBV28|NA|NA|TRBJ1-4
TGTGCCTTGGGGGGGGAAAAACTGTTTTTT
CALGGEKLFF
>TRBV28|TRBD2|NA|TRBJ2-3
TGTGCCAGCAGGTACCGGGGGGCAGATACGCAGTATTTT
CASRYRGADTQYF
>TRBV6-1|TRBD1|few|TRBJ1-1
TGTGCCAGCAGTTCCGCGGGGACAGCAATACTCTTT
CASSSAGTAILF
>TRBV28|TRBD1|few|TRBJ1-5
TGTGCCAGCAGTTTGACAGGGAATGATGGCAATCAGCCCCAGCATTTT
CASSLTGNDGNQPQHF
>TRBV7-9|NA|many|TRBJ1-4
TGTGCCAGCAGCTTCGTAGTCGCTAATGAAAAACTGTTTTTT
CASSFVVANEKLFF
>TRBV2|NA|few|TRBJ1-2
TGTGCCAGCAGTGGGACAGACATGGATGGCTACACCTTC
CASSGTDMDGYTF
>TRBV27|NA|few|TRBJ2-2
TGTGCCAGCAGTTTAGCTAGCGTCCTACACACCGGGGAGCTGTTTTTT
CASSLASVLHTGELFF
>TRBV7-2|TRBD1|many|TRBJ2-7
TGTGCCAGCAGCCGGGGGACAGGGTCGTACGAGCAGTACTTC
CASSRGTGSYEQYF
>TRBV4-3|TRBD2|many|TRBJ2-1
TGCGCCAGCAGCCAAGAAAGCGGGGGGGCCTACAATGAGCAGTTCTTC
CASSQESGGAYNEQFF
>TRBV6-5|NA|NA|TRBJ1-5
TGTGCCAGCAGCCACGACAGGTTGAATCAGCCCCAGCATTTT
CASSHDRLNQPQHF
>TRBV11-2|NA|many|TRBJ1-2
TGTGCCAGCAGCTCTTCCGGGACTGTAGGCTACACCTTC
CASSSSGTVGYTF
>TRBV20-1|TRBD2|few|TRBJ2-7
TGCAGTGCTCCAATCCCTCCTAGCGGCTCTCTCGACGAGCAGTACTTC
CSAPIPPSGSLDEQYF